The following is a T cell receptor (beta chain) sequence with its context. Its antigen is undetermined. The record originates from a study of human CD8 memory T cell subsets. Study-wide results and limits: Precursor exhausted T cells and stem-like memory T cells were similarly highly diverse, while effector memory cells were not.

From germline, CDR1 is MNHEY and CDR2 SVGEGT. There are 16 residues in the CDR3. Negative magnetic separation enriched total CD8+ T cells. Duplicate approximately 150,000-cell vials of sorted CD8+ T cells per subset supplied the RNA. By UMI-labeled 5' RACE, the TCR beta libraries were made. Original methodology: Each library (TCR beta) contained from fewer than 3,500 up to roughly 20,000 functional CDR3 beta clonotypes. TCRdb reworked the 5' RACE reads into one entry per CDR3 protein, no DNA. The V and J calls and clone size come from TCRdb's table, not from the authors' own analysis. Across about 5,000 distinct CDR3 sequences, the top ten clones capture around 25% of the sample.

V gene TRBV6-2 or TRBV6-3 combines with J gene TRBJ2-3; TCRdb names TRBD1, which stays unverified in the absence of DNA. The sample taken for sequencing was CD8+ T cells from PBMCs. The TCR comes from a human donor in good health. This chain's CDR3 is CASSYSPGQGRDTQYF.